This TCR beta chain was obtained from a study of T cells in Graves' hyperthyroidism and ophthalmopathy. As regards this clonotype: The antigen is not known.

Over 9 ml of fresh peripheral blood supplied the PBMCs. TCR beta CDR3 regions were amplified from RNA transcripts. The HTBI primer set was used in a first-round RT-PCR of the TCR CDR3. TCRdb re-called the multiplex PCR reads with MiXCR, one entry per CDR3 protein. The sample shows around 200,000 distinct CDR3 sequences, 17% of them seen only once. Losses at the gene ends were 7 bases for V and 12 bases for J; bases not matched to a gene: 15. Per the germline V gene, CDR1 is MDHEN and CDR2 is SYDVKM. This CDR3 spans 14 amino acids. The study, taken as a whole, reports: Within blood appeared most thyroid clonotypes that had expanded above 0.001. Ophthalmopathy, as predicted by the model, came a median around 7 months after the prediction.

The chain is built from TRBV28 and TRBJ2-1; TRBD2 agrees at 7 bases. The receptor was derived from a woman in her forties or fifties with Graves' hyperthyroidism. Sequencing input: blood. The CDR3 loop is CASKPDLAGPLQFF. As DNA, the CDR3 is TGTGCCAGCAAACCTGACTTAGCGGGCCCCCTGCAGTTCTTC.